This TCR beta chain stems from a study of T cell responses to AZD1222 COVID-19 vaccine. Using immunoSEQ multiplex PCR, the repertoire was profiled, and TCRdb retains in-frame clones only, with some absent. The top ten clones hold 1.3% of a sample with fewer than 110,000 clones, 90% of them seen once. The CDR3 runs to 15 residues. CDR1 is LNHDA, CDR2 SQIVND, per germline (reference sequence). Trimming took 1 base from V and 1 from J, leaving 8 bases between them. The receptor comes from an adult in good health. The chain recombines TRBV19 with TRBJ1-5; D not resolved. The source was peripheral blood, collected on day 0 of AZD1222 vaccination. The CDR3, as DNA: TGTGCCAGTAGTATAGTATTTGGGAGCAATCAGCCCCAGCATTTT. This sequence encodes CASSIVFGSNQPQHF. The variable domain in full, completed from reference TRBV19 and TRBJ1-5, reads DGGITQSPKYLFRKEGQNVTLSCEQNLNHDAMYWYRQDPGQGLRLIYYSQIVNDFQKGDIAEGYSVSREKKESFPLTVTSAQKNPTAFYLCASSIVFGSNQPQHFGDGTRLSIL.